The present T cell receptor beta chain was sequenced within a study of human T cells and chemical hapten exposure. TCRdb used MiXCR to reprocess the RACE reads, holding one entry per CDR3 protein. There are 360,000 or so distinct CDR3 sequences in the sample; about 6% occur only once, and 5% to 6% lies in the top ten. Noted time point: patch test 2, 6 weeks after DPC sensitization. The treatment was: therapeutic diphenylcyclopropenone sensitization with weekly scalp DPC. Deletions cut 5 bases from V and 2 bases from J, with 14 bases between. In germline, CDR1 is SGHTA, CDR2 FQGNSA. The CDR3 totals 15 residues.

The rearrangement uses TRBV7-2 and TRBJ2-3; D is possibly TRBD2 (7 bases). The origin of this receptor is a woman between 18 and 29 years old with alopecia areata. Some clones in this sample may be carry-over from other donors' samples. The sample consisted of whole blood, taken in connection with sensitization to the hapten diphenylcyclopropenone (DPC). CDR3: CASSKGGSLTDTQYF. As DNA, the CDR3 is TGTGCCAGCAGCAAGGGGGGGTCCCTCACAGATACGCAGTATTTT.